This T cell receptor beta chain was identified during a study of T-cell reconstitution after alpha-beta-depleted transplantation in children (TCRdb year 2016). In terms of the full investigation: T-cell immune reconstitution after TCRalphabeta/CD19-depleted allogeneic hematopoietic cell transplantation in children was quantitatively tracked in the study by means of TCR repertoire profiling.

This clonotype was detected only a few times. No cognate antigen has been identified for it. Base qualities are not at hand, and no much larger clone is one base apart. Unmatched junction bases come to 6, with V trimmed by 3 bases and J by 0 bases. The germline V gene gives CDR1 as SGHTA and CDR2 as FQGTGA. The CDR3 numbers 17 residues from cysteine through phenylalanine. The entry retains the CDR3 DNA only, 51 bases that are in frame from base 1. The library was made by PCR. Sequencing relied on an Illumina HiSeq 2500. TCR libraries were prepared with molecular barcoding, using unique molecular identifiers to normalize TCRbeta repertoire quantification. TCRdb reran the public reads through fastp at Q25 and MiXCR, keeping productive beta chains. Records with the same CDR3 protein are collapsed into one entry carrying the most frequent genes and DNA. This sample gives 350,000 to 450,000 distinct CDR3 sequences in total; 20% of them show up just once. The leading ten clones occupy 3% to 4% of the sample.

The sequence is built from TRBV7-3 and TRBJ2-3, with 10 bases in between that match TRBD2. This clonotype was obtained from a human donor who donated a stem cell graft to a child with acute myeloid leukemia. Sequencing used PBMCs from the stem cell graft donor, obtained from the stem cell graft. The CDR3 reads as follows: CASSLGLALSSTDTQYF. The bases are TGTGCCAGCAGCTTGGGACTAGCGCTTTCTAGCACAGATACGCAGTATTTT. The reference TRBV7-3 and TRBJ2-3 proteins fill in what lies around the CDR3, so the full variable domain reads GAGVSQTPSNKVTEKGKYVELRCDPISGHTALYWYRQSLGQGPEFLIYFQGTGAADDSGLPNDRFFAVRPEGSVSTLKIQRTERGDSAVYLCASSLGLALSSTDTQYFGPGTRLTVL.